The T cell receptor (beta chain) under discussion was sequenced for a study of blood T cells in healthy people across ages. The authors ran a second PCR of 7 to 11 cycles using a sample-barcoded 5' primer and a J-beta primer mix. Per-sample output comprised a minimum of 2.5 million paired-end reads containing CDR3. MiXCR, run by TCRdb on the 5' RACE reads, gives a single entry per CDR3 protein. Seen here are hundreds of thousands of distinct CDR3 sequences, around 45% observed once, and the top ten hold 15% to 20%. A remark on this clonotype: What it binds is unknown.

Overall study results and limits: Lack of knowledge of donor CMV status possibly confounded expanded clonotype changes. It was not possible, with unsorted PBMCs, to conclusively compare naive and antigen-experienced cells. Significant beta diversity loss was already apparent by age about 39, declining roughly linearly.

Germline V gene sequence: CDR1 MNHEY, CDR2 SVGEGT. The V gene lost 6 bases and the J gene lost 10 bases, with 13 bases spanning the gap. This CDR3 comprises 11 residues. Source material: blood. The chain has TRBV6-2 or TRBV6-3 and TRBJ2-7; D call uncertain. The sequence was obtained from an elderly man in good health. CDR3 residues: CASSSAVVQYF. The CDR3 region has the DNA TGTGCCAGCAGCTCCGCGGTAGTTCAGTACTTC.